Shown below are 30 T cell receptor beta chains from a single sample sequenced in a study of neurological immune-mediated disorders. TCRdb reprocessed the 5' RACE reads via MiXCR and lists one record per CDR3 protein. This repertoire shows about 25,000 distinct CDR3 sequences, over 6.5% found once; its top ten account for under 5.5%. Sequenced: PBMCs. The receptor source for this set is a woman aged 40 to 50 in good health.

Many counts were recorded for this clonotype. The chain has TRBV6-5 and TRBJ2-6; 7 positions agree with TRBD1. Germline-derived CDR1 and CDR2 are MNHEY and SVGAGI. The length of the CDR3 is 15 residues. Losses at the gene ends were 6 bases for V and 2 bases for J; bases not matched to a gene: 4. The CDR3 sequence: CASSQGGAGANVLTF. The CDR3 nucleotides are TGTGCCAGCAGCCAAGGGGGCGCTGGGGCCAACGTCCTGACTTTC.

This clonotype was observed many times. The chain is built from TRBV5-1 and TRBJ2-3; D ambiguous. V was trimmed by 3 bases and J by 2 bases, leaving 7 bases between them. This CDR3 contains 13 residues. The germline V gene has CDR1 SGHRS and CDR2 YFSETQ. The CDR3 bases are TGCGCCAGCAGCTCCGTAGTCACAGATACGCAGTATTTT. Amino acid sequence: CASSSVVTDTQYF.

The table lists this clonotype with many counts. The chain recombines TRBV20-1 with TRBJ2-3; D is perhaps TRBD2 (5 bases). Germline V lookup: CDR1 DFQATT, CDR2 SNEGSKA (reference sequence). The CDR3 has 15 amino acids. V shed 5 bases and J shed 1 base, with 16 bases lying between them. The CDR3 DNA sequence: TGCAGTGCTGCCACTAGACCCTCCGGCACAGATACGCAGTATTTT. Translating gives CSAATRPSGTDTQYF.

The table lists this clonotype with many counts. The gene calls are TRBV5-6 and TRBJ2-1; possibly TRBD1 or TRBD2 for D (5 bases each). The CDR3 extends over 13 amino acids. Germline V gives CDR1 SGHDT, CDR2 YYEEEE. Trimming pared 4 bases from V and 4 bases from J, leaving 9 bases between. This chain's CDR3 is CASSPGRYNEQFF. CDR3 in DNA: TGTGCCAGCAGCCCGGGACGTTACAATGAGCAGTTCTTC. The whole variable domain, remainder taken from reference TRBV5-6 and TRBJ2-1, is DAGVTQSPTHLIKTRGQQVTLRCSPKSGHDTVSWYQQALGQGPQFIFQYYEEEERQRGNFPDRFSGHQFPNYSSELNVNALLLGDSALYLCASSPGRYNEQFFGPGTRLTVL.

This clonotype was seen at least ten times. The V and J genes are TRBV14 and TRBJ2-5; 11 nucleotides line up with TRBD2. V shed 0 bases, J shed 0 bases, and the junction held 6 bases outside the gene matches. CDR3 length equals 18 residues. Germline V gene lookup returns CDR1 SGHDN and CDR2 FVKESK. This chain's CDR3 is CASSQDFRLAGYQETQYF. In DNA, the CDR3 is TGTGCCAGCAGCCAAGATTTCAGACTAGCGGGATACCAAGAGACCCAGTACTTC.

This clonotype was observed at least ten times. The chain has TRBV5-1 and TRBJ2-1; 12 bases agree with TRBD2. Germline V gives CDR1 SGHRS, CDR2 YFSETQ. V dropped 1 base and J dropped 7; count of bases not matched to a gene: 6. This CDR3 is built from 16 residues. CDR3 amino acids: CASSLRTGLAGNEQFF. In DNA form, the CDR3 reads TGCGCCAGCAGCTTGAGAACCGGACTAGCGGGAAATGAGCAGTTCTTC.

This clonotype was observed many times. The chain links TRBV6-5 to TRBJ2-7; D might be TRBD1 (5 bases). The CDR3 is 14 residues long. Germline V lookup: CDR1 MNHEY, CDR2 SVGAGI. Deletions cut 4 bases from V and 6 bases from J, with 16 bases between. CDR3 bases: TGTGCCAGCAGTTTTATGCAGGGTTATGGCGAGCAGTACTTC. Protein: CASSFMQGYGEQYF.

This clonotype was detected ten times or more. This CDR3 reads CAISDPALIGGKGIQYF. The DNA of the CDR3 is TGTGCCATCAGTGACCCGGCACTCATAGGAGGGAAGGGCATTCAGTACTTC. The V and J genes are TRBV10-3 and TRBJ2-4, with D possibly matching TRBD2 (6 bases). Trimming removed 3 bases from V and 9 bases from J, with 24 bases in between. The CDR3 runs to 17 residues. CDR1 and CDR2 from the germline V gene are ENHRY and SYGVKD.

This clonotype was detected ten times or more. This rearrangement joins TRBV6-5 to TRBJ2-4, with a weak D call TRBD1 (5 bases). The V end lost 6 bases, the J end lost 4 bases, and 19 bases lay between the germline ends. Germline values: CDR1 MNHEY, CDR2 SVGAGI. This CDR3 has 16 amino acids. The CDR3 sequence: CASSAASRRGKNIQYF. DNA of the CDR3: TGTGCCAGCAGCGCAGCTAGTCGAAGGGGAAAAAACATTCAGTACTTC.

This clonotype appeared many times. The CDR3 region has the DNA TGCGCCAGCAGCGCCGGGACAGCGTCTCAACCCCTCCACTTT. It specifies CASSAGTASQPLHF. V usage is TRBV5-1 and J usage is TRBJ1-6; 7 positions match TRBD1. The CDR3 consists of 14 residues. Germline CDR1 SGHRS, CDR2 YFSETQ. The J segment lost 12 bases and the V segment lost 4 bases, leaving 10 bases of the junction unmatched.

This clonotype was counted a few times. The gene calls are TRBV7-9 and TRBJ1-5, with a tentative D call TRBD1 (5 bases). Trimming took off 3 bases at V and 1 base at J, with 16 bases between the two ends. CDR1 and CDR2 (germline): SEHNR, FQNEAQ (reference sequence). CDR3 length: 17 residues. The CDR3 DNA reads TGTGCCAGCAGCTTGAGGGGAGAGGGGCCGAGCAATCAGCCCCAGCATTTT. It codes for CASSLRGEGPSNQPQHF.

Ten or more counts support this clonotype. This chain uses TRBV5-1 with TRBJ1-5; the match to TRBD1 covers 7 bases. Looked up from germline, CDR1 is SGHRS and CDR2 is YFSETQ. This CDR3 spans 15 amino acids. V gave up 3 bases and J gave up 4 bases; unmatched junction bases: 7. The CDR3 DNA reads TGCGCCAGCAGCTCAACAGGGGAACTAAATCAGCCCCAGCATTTT. Protein product: CASSSTGELNQPQHF.

This clonotype was recorded at least ten times. The chain has TRBV5-1 and TRBJ2-2; tentatively, D is TRBD2 (6 bases). The CDR3 is 17 residues long. The germline CDR1 and CDR2 sequences are SGHRS and YFSETQ. The V end was cut by 0 bases, the J end by 4 bases, with 16 bases between. For the CDR3, the DNA is TGCGCCAGCAGCTTGGCAGGCGGGATGTTTGGCACCGGGGAGCTGTTTTTT. Translated, it gives CASSLAGGMFGTGELFF. Full variable domain (rest looked up from reference TRBV5-1 and TRBJ2-2): KAGVTQTPRYLIKTRGQQVTLSCSPISGHRSVSWYQQTPGQGLQFLFEYFSETQRNKGNFPGRFSGRQFSNSRSEMNVSTLELGDSALYLCASSLAGGMFGTGELFFGEGSRLTVL.

By its share, this clonotype is medium-sized. The chain is built from TRBV12-3 or TRBV12-4 and TRBJ2-5; TRBD2 matches at 7 bases. Losses at the gene ends were 3 bases for V and 4 bases for J; bases not matched to a gene: 2. This CDR3 is 13 amino acids long. The DNA for the CDR3 is TGTGCCAGCAGTTTCGGGAGGTCAGAGACCCAGTACTTC. It encodes CASSFGRSETQYF.

This clonotype was recorded at least ten times. The chain joins TRBV14 to TRBJ1-1; possible D gene TRBD1, 5 bases. The CDR3 spans 15 residues. Trimming left V 0 bases short and J 1 base short, with 9 bases between. Germline V CDR1 and CDR2: SGHDN, FVKESK. The CDR3 coding sequence is TGTGCCAGCAGCCAAGATTTGGGGGGGAACACTGAAGCTTTCTTT. This sequence encodes CASSQDLGGNTEAFF.

There are many counts of this clonotype. The CDR3 DNA follows: TGTGCCAGCAGTCTCCACAGGGGGAACCACCCCCAGCATTTT. Its protein product is CASSLHRGNHPQHF. The chain employs TRBV6-1 and TRBJ1-5, with 8 bases that match TRBD1. The CDR3 extends over 14 amino acids. Germline CDR1 reads MNHNS; CDR2 reads SASEGT. V was pared by 5 bases and J by 10 bases, with 10 bases of the junction left unmatched.

This clonotype has a count of ten or more. The chain recombines TRBV19 with TRBJ2-3; 13 nucleotides agree with TRBD2. The CDR3 runs 14 residues. The J segment lost 6 bases and the V segment lost 4 bases, leaving 1 base of the junction unmatched. The germline V gene has CDR1 LNHDA and CDR2 SQIVND (reference sequence). The CDR3 here is CASSRTSGSDTQYF. CDR3 bases: TGTGCCAGTAGTAGGACTAGCGGGAGTGATACGCAGTATTTT.

This clonotype has a count of ten or more. This chain joins TRBV7-2 and TRBJ2-3; 10 bases are shared with TRBD2. Germline V gives CDR1 SGHTA, CDR2 FQGNSA. The CDR3 totals 15 residues. Unmatched junction bases numbered 11, after V lost 4 bases and J lost 10 bases. CDR3 nucleotides: TGTGCCAGCAGCTCCCGGACTAGCGGCGCTTGGGCGCAGTATTTT. It yields the protein CASSSRTSGAWAQYF.

This clonotype was seen at least ten times. The chain employs TRBV5-1 and TRBJ2-5; D call uncertain. The CDR3 is 13 residues long. Germline V gene sequence: CDR1 SGHRS, CDR2 YFSETQ. Trimming stripped 5 bases from V and 2 bases from J, with 10 bases between. The CDR3 here is CASSLPHQETQYF. Written as DNA, the CDR3 is TGCGCCAGCAGTTTGCCACATCAAGAGACCCAGTACTTC.

In this sample, this clonotype turned up many times. The V call is TRBV6-1, the J call TRBJ2-7; D tentatively fits TRBD1 or TRBD2 (5 bases each). The V gene's germline CDR1 is MNHNS and CDR2 SASEGT. The CDR3 is made up of 14 amino acids. Trimming pared 7 bases from V and 4 bases from J, leaving 17 bases between. CDR3 sequence (DNA): TGTGCCAGCACAGTCGAGGGGCGATTTTACGAGCAGTACTTC. Amino acids: CASTVEGRFYEQYF.

This clonotype was counted at least ten times. The chain recombines TRBV20-1 with TRBJ2-1, with no clear D. V dropped 7 bases and J dropped 9 bases, with 4 bases sitting between them. CDR3 length: 8 amino acids. Germline CDR1 reads DFQATT; CDR2 reads SNEGSKA (reference sequence). The CDR3 sequence is CSGGEQFF. The CDR3 DNA reads TGCAGTGGGGGTGAGCAGTTCTTC.

The chain carries TRBV20-1 and TRBJ2-3, with 7 bases aligning to TRBD1. This CDR3 is built from 15 residues. V shed 3 bases and J 2 bases; nucleotides not matched to a gene: 8. CDR1 and CDR2 from the germline V gene are DFQATT and SNEGSKA (reference sequence). The CDR3, as DNA: TGCAGTGCTAGCGAAACAGGGGCTAACACAGATACGCAGTATTTT. Encoded protein: CSASETGANTDTQYF.

This clonotype rates as medium-sized. V usage is TRBV5-1 and J usage is TRBJ1-1, with unresolved D. V lost 4 bases, J lost 3 bases, and 10 bases lay in between. The CDR3 is 13 residues long. CDR1 and CDR2 from the germline V gene are SGHRS and YFSETQ. The CDR3 sequence is CASSGAGYTEAFF. The CDR3 DNA is TGCGCCAGCAGCGGCGCAGGATACACTGAAGCTTTCTTT. The full variable domain, with the rest looked up from reference TRBV5-1 and TRBJ1-1, is KAGVTQTPRYLIKTRGQQVTLSCSPISGHRSVSWYQQTPGQGLQFLFEYFSETQRNKGNFPGRFSGRQFSNSRSEMNVSTLELGDSALYLCASSGAGYTEAFFGQGTRLTVV.

This clonotype was seen many times. CDR3 loop: CASSLAGDSYEQYF. In DNA form, the CDR3 reads TGCGCCAGCAGCTTGGCTGGGGACTCCTACGAGCAGTACTTC. J is TRBJ2-7 and V is TRBV5-1; D not certain. Trimming removed 0 bases from V and 0 bases from J, with 7 bases in between. The CDR3 contains 14 residues. In germline, CDR1 is SGHRS, CDR2 YFSETQ.

This clonotype qualifies as medium-sized. The V call is TRBV29-1, the J call TRBJ2-2; a weak D match, TRBD1 (6 bases). With 6 bases removed from V and 1 base from J, the gap between germline ends came to 12 bases. Germline lookup yields CDR1 SQVTM and CDR2 ANQGSEA. This CDR3 has 14 residues. The CDR3 sequence is CSVTGLMNTGELFF. As DNA, the CDR3 is TGCAGCGTAACAGGGTTAATGAACACCGGGGAGCTGTTTTTT.

This clonotype was detected ten times or more. The rearrangement uses TRBV29-1 and TRBJ1-2, with a possible D match to TRBD1 (5 bases). The V end was cut by 4 bases, the J end by 4 bases, with 7 bases between. From germline, CDR1 is SQVTM and CDR2 ANQGSEA. The CDR3 consists of 11 residues. DNA of the CDR3: TGCAGCGTTGGGGGGGTCTATGGCTACACCTTC. Amino acids: CSVGGVYGYTF. Variable domain in full (rest from reference TRBV29-1 and TRBJ1-2): SAVISQKPSRDICQRGTSLTIQCQVDSQVTMMFWYRQQPGQSLTLIATANQGSEATYESGFVIDKFPISRPNLTFSTLTVSNMSPEDSSIYLCSVGGVYGYTFGSGTRLTVV.

This clonotype was seen many times. CDR3 in DNA: TGCGCCAGCAGCCCCGCGACAGGGGATCAGCCCCAGCATTTT. This encodes CASSPATGDQPQHF. V gene TRBV5-1 combines with J gene TRBJ1-5; 8 bases line up with TRBD1. The trim removed 4 bases at V and 5 bases at J, leaving 5 bases unmatched. Germline V lookup: CDR1 SGHRS, CDR2 YFSETQ. The CDR3 has 14 residues.

This clonotype was seen ten or more times. The V gene is TRBV20-1, the J gene TRBJ2-7; TRBD1 might be the D (7 bases). This CDR3 spans 13 amino acids. V lost 7 bases and J lost 4, with 17 bases in between. Per germline, CDR1 DFQATT and CDR2 SNEGSKA (reference sequence). The CDR3 nucleotides are TGCAGTGGCAAAAGACCAGGGGGGTACGAGCAGTACTTC. Its translation: CSGKRPGGYEQYF.

This clonotype was recorded many times. The chain recombines TRBV6-5 with TRBJ1-2; D is possibly TRBD1 (6 bases). The CDR3 extends over 15 amino acids. Trimming took off 6 bases at V and 0 bases at J, with 14 bases between the two ends. Germline values: CDR1 MNHEY, CDR2 SVGAGI. The CDR3 loop reads CASRTRQAANYGYTF. Here the CDR3 DNA reads TGTGCCAGCAGAACTCGACAGGCCGCTAACTATGGCTACACCTTC.

In its sample, this clonotype was seen many times. This sequence joins TRBV5-8 and TRBJ1-1, with 12 nucleotides matching TRBD1. This CDR3 contains 16 residues. The junction had 7 bases not matched to a gene; V was cut back by 3 bases and J by 4 bases. Per germline, CDR1 SGHTS and CDR2 YDEGEE. The DNA of the CDR3 is TGTGCCAGCAGCTACCGGGACAGGGGGCGAGGCACTGAAGCTTTCTTT. This encodes CASSYRDRGRGTEAFF. The complete variable domain, with remaining parts taken from reference TRBV5-8 and TRBJ1-1, reads EAGVTQSPTHLIKTRGQQATLRCSPISGHTSVYWYQQALGLGLQFLLWYDEGEERNRGNFPPRFSGRQFPNYSSELNVNALELEDSALYLCASSYRDRGRGTEAFFGQGTRLTVV.